This T cell receptor (beta chain) originates from a study of blood T cell repertoires in COVID-19. Trimming removed 5 bases from V and 5 bases from J, with 13 bases in between. CDR3 size: 14 residues. Germline loops: CDR1 SGHNT, CDR2 YENEEA. Authors' processing steps: Reference gene primer amplification gave nucleated cell count estimates. Sequenced by immunoSEQ multiplex PCR; TCRdb stores in-frame clones only, minus some. V and J calls and clone size are given by that table; D and trimming were obtained from the DNA. The sample consists of 62,000 or so clones, around 80% of them appearing once. This clone was seen a handful of times.

V gene TRBV11-3 combines with J gene TRBJ2-1, with D unclear. This clonotype was sampled from a man in his fifties or sixties with COVID-19, enrolled during active disease. Sequenced input: peripheral blood. CDR3: CASSHKTGHNEQFF. The CDR3 DNA is TGTGCCAGCAGCCACAAGACTGGCCACAATGAGCAGTTCTTC.